Reported below is one T cell receptor (beta chain). Its antigen target is currently unknown. Nothing much larger sits one base from this clone, and base qualities are not available. The data derive from a study of graft-versus-host responses after intestinal transplantation (dated by TCRdb to about 2021). Context from the whole study: The transplants that recipients got were multivisceral, liver-intestinal, or isolated intestinal. Every recipient was given anti-thymocyte globulin induction, then maintenance tacrolimus and steroids for about 3 years. To identify alloreactive clones, pre-transplant mixed lymphocyte reaction products were sequenced and compared with unstimulated pre-transplant donor and recipient T cells. Rather than going through the commercial service, samples from a few later patients were sequenced in-house on an Illumina MiSeq and processed with MiXCR. A peak of at least 4% donor T cells among recipient peripheral blood mononuclear cells was the definition used for donor T cell macrochimerism. After intestinal transplantation, graft-versus-host and host-versus-graft alloreactive T cell clones were followed in the graft, circulation and bone marrow using bulk TCR-beta CDR3 sequencing. A cohort of about two dozen intestinal transplant recipients, including one retransplant, was enrolled, and a few patients lacking pretransplant specimens were excluded.

The library relied on the immunoSEQ multiplex PCR assay. For most patients, genomic DNA was isolated using the Qiagen DNeasy Blood and Tissue Kit and was shipped frozen to Adaptive Biotechnologies for TCR sequencing. Adaptive Biotechnologies carried out high-throughput TCR-beta CDR3 sequencing of genomic DNA for most patients. The published analysis was carried out like this. Adaptive's ImmunoSEQ software supplied the TCR sequencing data for about 18 patients, while MiXCR and VDJtools were used to process three other patients. To correct CD4 versus CD8 sorting errors, sequences present in both subsets at a frequency ratio below 5:1 were removed. CDR3 nucleotide sequences shared between donor and recipient were removed because the origin of such sequences could not be assigned. To count as alloreactive, a clone needed at least 2-fold expansion over unstimulated cells and a minimum CFSE-low frequency of 0.002% (template counts) or 0.001% (read counts). Clones detected in sequenced pre-transplant spleen, lymph node, or MLR CFSE-low populations of the donor or recipient were defined as mappable. Cumulative frequency of alloreactive clones was calculated as a percentage of all sequences weighted by copy number. TCRdb re-hosts the immuneACCESS table, in-frame sequences only. Its copies lack some clones; in the studies checked, an unresolved V gene accounts for under half of them, and the cause for the rest is not known. That table is the source of V, J and clone size, and D and trimming were worked out from the DNA. For this sample there are more than 100,000 clones; around 96% appear just once. The top ten constitute more than 3% of the sample.

Overall study results and their limits: Conclusions were limited by the relatively low number and heterogeneity of intestinal transplant patients. Early after transplant, peak levels of circulating GvH clones were associated with declines in HvG clones. High GvH to HvG T cell clonal ratios were observed in the allografts of patients with donor T cell macrochimerism. GvH clones were detected in recipient bone marrow, and some appeared earlier in ileal mucosa or blood, consistent with an intestinal mucosal origin.

The label giving this sample's time point can be read as: cells obtained before transplantation from donor or recipient. CD3+CD4+ and CD3+CD8+ populations were FACS-sorted from unstimulated pre-transplant donor and recipient cells taken from spleen or lymph nodes. Relative to germline, V is 4 bases shorter and J is 3 bases shorter, with 10 bases between their ends. The germline V gene supplies CDR1 SGHRS and CDR2 YFSETQ. From the cysteine up to the phenylalanine, the CDR3 has a length of 13 residues. Only the CDR3 DNA stays, 39 bases, in frame from base 1. The rearrangement combines TRBV5-1 with TRBJ1-1; TRBD1 is a possible D gene, resting on 6 matching bases. This material consisted of unstimulated CD8+ T cells sorted from spleen or lymph node cells, taken before intestinal transplant. The sequence was obtained from a human donor who received an intestinal transplant. CDR3 sequence: CASSPGQYTEAFF. The nucleotide sequence reads TGCGCCAGCAGCCCCGGACAGTACACTGAAGCTTTCTTT.